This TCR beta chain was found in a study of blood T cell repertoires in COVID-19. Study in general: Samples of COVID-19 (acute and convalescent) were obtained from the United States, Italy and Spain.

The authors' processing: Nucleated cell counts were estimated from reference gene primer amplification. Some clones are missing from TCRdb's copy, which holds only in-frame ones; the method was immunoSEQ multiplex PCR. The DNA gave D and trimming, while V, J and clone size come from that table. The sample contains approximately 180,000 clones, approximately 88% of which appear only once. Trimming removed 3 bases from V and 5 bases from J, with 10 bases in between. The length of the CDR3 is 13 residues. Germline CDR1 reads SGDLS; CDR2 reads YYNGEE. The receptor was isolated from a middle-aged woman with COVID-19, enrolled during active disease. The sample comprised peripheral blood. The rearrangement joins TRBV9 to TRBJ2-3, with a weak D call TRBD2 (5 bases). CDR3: CASSASGGDTQYF. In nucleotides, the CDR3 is TGTGCCAGCAGCGCAAGCGGAGGAGATACGCAGTATTTT.